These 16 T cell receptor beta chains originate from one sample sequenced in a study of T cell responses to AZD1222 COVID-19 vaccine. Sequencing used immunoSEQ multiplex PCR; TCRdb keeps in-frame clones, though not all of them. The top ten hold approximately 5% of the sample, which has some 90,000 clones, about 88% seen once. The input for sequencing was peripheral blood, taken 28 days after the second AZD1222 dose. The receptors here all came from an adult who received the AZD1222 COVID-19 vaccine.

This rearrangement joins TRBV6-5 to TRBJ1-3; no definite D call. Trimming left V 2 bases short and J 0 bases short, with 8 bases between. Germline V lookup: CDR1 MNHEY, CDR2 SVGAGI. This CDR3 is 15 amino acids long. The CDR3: CASSYGAGSGNTIYF. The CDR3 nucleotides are TGTGCCAGCAGTTACGGCGCAGGCTCTGGAAACACCATATATTTT.

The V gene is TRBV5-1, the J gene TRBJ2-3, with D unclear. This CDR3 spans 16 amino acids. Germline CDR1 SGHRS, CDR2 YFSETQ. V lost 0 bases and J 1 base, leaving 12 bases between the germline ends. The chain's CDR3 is CASSLVFGMRTDTQYF. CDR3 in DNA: TGCGCCAGCAGCTTGGTGTTTGGGATGCGCACAGATACGCAGTATTTT.

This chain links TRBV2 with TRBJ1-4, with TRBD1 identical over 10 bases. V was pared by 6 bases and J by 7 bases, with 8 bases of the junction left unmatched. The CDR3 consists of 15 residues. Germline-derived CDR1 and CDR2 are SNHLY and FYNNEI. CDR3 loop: CASRLRTGGGEKLFF. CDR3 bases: TGTGCCAGCAGACTCCGGACAGGGGGAGGTGAAAAACTGTTTTTT.

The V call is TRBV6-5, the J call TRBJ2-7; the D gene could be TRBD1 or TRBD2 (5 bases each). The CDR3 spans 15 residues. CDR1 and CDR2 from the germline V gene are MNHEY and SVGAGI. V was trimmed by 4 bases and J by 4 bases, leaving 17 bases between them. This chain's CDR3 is CASSSTPGPPYEQYF. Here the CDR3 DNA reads TGTGCCAGCAGTTCAACTCCGGGACCTCCATACGAGCAGTACTTC.

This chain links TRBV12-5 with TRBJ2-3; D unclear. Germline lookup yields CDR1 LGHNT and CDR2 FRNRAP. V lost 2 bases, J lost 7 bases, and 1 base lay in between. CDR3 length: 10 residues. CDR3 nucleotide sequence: TGTGCTAGTGGTTTGAATACGCAGTATTTT. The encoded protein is CASGLNTQYF.

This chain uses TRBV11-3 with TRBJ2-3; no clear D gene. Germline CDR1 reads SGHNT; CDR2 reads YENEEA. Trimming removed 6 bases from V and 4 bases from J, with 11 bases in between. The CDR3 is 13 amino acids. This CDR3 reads CASSVTEADTQYF. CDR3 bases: TGTGCCAGCAGTGTTACCGAGGCAGATACGCAGTATTTT. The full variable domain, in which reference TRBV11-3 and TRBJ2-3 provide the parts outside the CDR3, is EAGVVQSPRYKIIEKKQPVAFWCNPISGHNTLYWYLQNLGQGPELLIRYENEEAVDDSQLPKDRFSAERLKGVDSTLKIQPAELGDSAVYLCASSVTEADTQYFGPGTRLTVL.

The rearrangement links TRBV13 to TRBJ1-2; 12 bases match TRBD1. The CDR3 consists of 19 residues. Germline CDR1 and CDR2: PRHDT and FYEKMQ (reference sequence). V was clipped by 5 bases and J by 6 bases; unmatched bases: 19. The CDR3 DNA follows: TGTGCCAGCAGCCTACGATCCGGGACAGGGGGCCGAGGAAATGATGGCTACACCTTC. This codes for CASSLRSGTGGRGNDGYTF.

This chain's CDR3 is CASSLVGTAPLKAFF. The DNA of the CDR3 is TGCGCCAGCAGCTTGGTCGGCACCGCCCCACTAAAAGCTTTCTTT. The V gene is TRBV5-1, the J gene TRBJ1-1; D is undetermined. The CDR3 loop spans 15 amino acids. Germline-derived CDR1 and CDR2 are SGHRS and YFSETQ. Trimming took 0 bases from V and 9 from J, leaving 18 bases between them.

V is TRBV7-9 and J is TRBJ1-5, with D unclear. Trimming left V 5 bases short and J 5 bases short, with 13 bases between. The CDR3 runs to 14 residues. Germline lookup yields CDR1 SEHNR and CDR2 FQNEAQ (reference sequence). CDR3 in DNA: TGTGCCAGCAGCCCTCCGGGAGGCCATCAGCCCCAGCATTTT. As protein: CASSPPGGHQPQHF.

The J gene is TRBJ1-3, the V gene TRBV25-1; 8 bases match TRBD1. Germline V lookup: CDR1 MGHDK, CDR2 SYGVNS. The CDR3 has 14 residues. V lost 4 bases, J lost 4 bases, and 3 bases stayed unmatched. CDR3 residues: CASSGTGLGNTIYF. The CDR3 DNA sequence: TGTGCCAGCAGTGGGACAGGGTTGGGAAACACCATATATTTT.

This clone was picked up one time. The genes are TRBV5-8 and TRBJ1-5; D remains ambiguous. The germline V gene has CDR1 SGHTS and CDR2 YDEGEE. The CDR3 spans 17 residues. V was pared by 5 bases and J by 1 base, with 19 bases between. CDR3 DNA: TGTGCCAGCAGTTTACCACTGACGGCCGTCAGCAATCAGCCCCAGCATTTT. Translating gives CASSLPLTAVSNQPQHF.

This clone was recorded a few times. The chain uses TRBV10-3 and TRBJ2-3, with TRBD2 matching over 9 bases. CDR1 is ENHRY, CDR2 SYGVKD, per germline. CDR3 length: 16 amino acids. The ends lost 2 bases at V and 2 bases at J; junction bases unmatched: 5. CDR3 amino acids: CAISERVAGDTDTQYF. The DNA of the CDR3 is TGTGCCATCAGTGAGCGAGTAGCGGGGGACACAGATACGCAGTATTTT.

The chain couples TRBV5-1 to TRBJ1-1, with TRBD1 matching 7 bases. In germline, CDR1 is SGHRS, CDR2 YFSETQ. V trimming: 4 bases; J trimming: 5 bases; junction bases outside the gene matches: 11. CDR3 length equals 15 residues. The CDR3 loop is CASSRPTGLRTEAFF. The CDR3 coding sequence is TGCGCCAGCAGCCGCCCGACAGGGCTTAGGACTGAAGCTTTCTTT. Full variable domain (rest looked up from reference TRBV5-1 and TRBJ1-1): KAGVTQTPRYLIKTRGQQVTLSCSPISGHRSVSWYQQTPGQGLQFLFEYFSETQRNKGNFPGRFSGRQFSNSRSEMNVSTLELGDSALYLCASSRPTGLRTEAFFGQGTRLTVV.

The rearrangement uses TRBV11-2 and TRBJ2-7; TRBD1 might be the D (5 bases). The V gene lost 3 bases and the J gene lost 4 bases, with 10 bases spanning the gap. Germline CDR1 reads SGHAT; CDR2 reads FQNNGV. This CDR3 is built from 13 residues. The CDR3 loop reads CASSFGRAYEQYF. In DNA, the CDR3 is TGTGCCAGCAGCTTCGGCAGGGCGTACGAGCAGTACTTC.

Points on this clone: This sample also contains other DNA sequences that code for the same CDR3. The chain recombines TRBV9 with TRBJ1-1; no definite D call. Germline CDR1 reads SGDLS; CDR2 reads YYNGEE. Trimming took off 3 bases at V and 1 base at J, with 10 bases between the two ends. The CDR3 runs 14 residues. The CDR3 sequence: CASSARQENTEAFF. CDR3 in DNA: TGTGCCAGCAGCGCCCGGCAGGAGAACACTGAAGCTTTCTTT.

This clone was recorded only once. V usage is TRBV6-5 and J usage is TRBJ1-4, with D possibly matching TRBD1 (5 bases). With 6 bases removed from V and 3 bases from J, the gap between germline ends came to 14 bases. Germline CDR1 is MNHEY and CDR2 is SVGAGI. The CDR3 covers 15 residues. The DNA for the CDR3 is TGTGCCAGCAGCACCCTCGGGACGGCTAATGAAAAACTGTTTTTT. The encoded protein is CASSTLGTANEKLFF.